This TCR beta chain originates from a study of OX40 agonist ivuxolimab in advanced cancers. The repertoire was sequenced with immunoSEQ multiplex PCR; TCRdb's copy has only in-frame clones and lacks some. Of over 40,000 clones in the sample, approximately 86% were seen once. V shed 5 bases, J shed 8 bases, and the junction held 6 bases outside the gene matches. This CDR3 is built from 15 residues. Germline V lookup: CDR1 SGHTA, CDR2 FQGNSA. This chain connects TRBV7-2 to TRBJ2-1; 13 bases agree with TRBD2. Sequenced material: CD4+ or CD8+ T cells sorted from blood, taken in a trial of the OX40 agonist ivuxolimab. The origin of this receptor is an adult with an advanced solid tumor such as melanoma, head and neck, liver or kidney cancer. The CDR3: CASSTTSGGADEQFF. The CDR3 DNA sequence: TGTGCCAGCAGCACAACTAGCGGGGGGGCAGATGAGCAGTTCTTC.